This T cell receptor (beta chain) was profiled in a study of blood T cell repertoires in COVID-19. The CDR3 is made up of 11 amino acids. From germline, CDR1 is MDHEN and CDR2 SYDVKM. V lost 8 bases to trimming and J lost 4 bases, with 9 bases between them. Cohort placement rested on clinical history that participants reported themselves. Cohort 3 donors were reported recovered after two negative PCRs, clearance, or symptom resolution. The table came from immunoSEQ multiplex PCR; TCRdb's copy has only in-frame clones and leaves some out. The sample has hundreds of thousands of clones; approximately 90% are singletons.

Sequenced input: PBMCs or T cells enriched from blood (not recorded which). The TCR was taken from a man aged 18 to 29 who had recovered from COVID-19. The J gene is TRBJ2-7, the V gene TRBV28; possible D gene TRBD2, 5 bases. The CDR3 region is CASLRGYEQYF. CDR3 nucleotide sequence: TGTGCCAGCCTGCGAGGGTACGAGCAGTACTTC.